The clone carrying this TCR beta chain was seen once. This sample is drawn from a study of shared clonotypes between healthy human individuals. Across the whole study: Aged 18 to 49, the donors were two women and a few men. The plates for each donor numbered three CD4 naive, three CD4 memory, two CD8 naive and one CD8 memory.

Looked up from germline, CDR1 is SGHRS and CDR2 is YFSETQ. The V gene lost 5 bases and the J gene lost 3 bases, with 21 bases spanning the gap. CDR3 size: 16 residues. Measured with immunoSEQ multiplex PCR; TCRdb has only the in-frame clones, and not every one. The data contain about 1 million clones, 75% of them singletons. V gene TRBV5-1 combines with J gene TRBJ2-7; D perhaps matches TRBD2 (5 bases). This TCR was sampled from a man between 18 and 29 years old in good health. Material for sequencing was memory CD4+ T cells sorted from blood. Subset indicated: CD45RA-negative fraction. In nucleotides, the CDR3 is TGCGCCAGCAGTACTGAACCAACGAGGGCAAGCTACGAGCAGTACTTC. Amino acids: CASSTEPTRASYEQYF. The full variable domain, in which reference TRBV5-1 and TRBJ2-7 provide the parts outside the CDR3, is KAGVTQTPRYLIKTRGQQVTLSCSPISGHRSVSWYQQTPGQGLQFLFEYFSETQRNKGNFPGRFSGRQFSNSRSEMNVSTLELGDSALYLCASSTEPTRASYEQYFGPGTRLTVT.